The clone carrying this TCR beta chain has a single count. These data are taken from a study of CD8 T cells in ankylosing spondylitis. Each CDR3 protein is one row after TCRdb ran MiXCR on the 5' RACE reads. The table lists approximately 24,000 distinct CDR3 sequences, roughly 13% of them singletons, with about 35% in the top ten. Sample: blood. This sequence was found in a male donor with ankylosing spondylitis or in good health (not recorded which).

In DNA, the CDR3 is TGTGCCAGCAGCCAAGTCAGGAGGGCTGGGGCCAACGTCCTGACTTTC. It specifies CASSQVRRAGANVLTF. This rearrangement joins TRBV3-1 to TRBJ2-6; perhaps TRBD2 as D (6 bases). The germline V gene has CDR1 LGHDT and CDR2 YNNKEL (reference sequence). Deletions cut 1 base from V and 2 bases from J, with 9 bases between. The CDR3 extends over 16 amino acids.